This TCR beta chain was identified during a study of blood T cell repertoires in COVID-19. About the research overall: In each case, the material was cDNA or gDNA derived from T cells, B-cell-depleted T cells, or PBMCs.

The V and J ends lost 0 bases and 4 bases, in that order; junction bases with no gene match: 5. Germline V gene lookup returns CDR1 LGHNA and CDR2 YSLEER. The CDR3 extends over 15 amino acids. Clones were sequenced by immunoSEQ multiplex PCR, and TCRdb holds only the in-frame ones, with some missing. Here the sample spans 95,000 to 150,000 clones, 70% to 85% being singletons. The TCR sequence derives from a woman between 65 and 79 years old with acute or convalescent COVID-19. The specimen sequenced was peripheral blood. The chain carries TRBV4-3 and TRBJ1-2; 7 nucleotides align to TRBD1. The CDR3 DNA is TGCGCCAGCAGCCAAGATCGTACAGGGGTCTATGGCTACACCTTC. It encodes CASSQDRTGVYGYTF.